What follows are 28 T cell receptor beta chains derived from one specimen sequenced in a study of identical twins. TCRdb called the 5' RACE reads again in MiXCR, with one record for every CDR3 protein. Counted here are 1.5 million to 2 million distinct CDR3 sequences, roughly 35% occurring once; the ten biggest clones make up around 0.3%. The sample taken for sequencing was cord blood. All receptors derive from a newborn girl in good health.

V is TRBV4-2 and J is TRBJ2-3; 8 bases fit TRBD2. Germline CDR1 reads LGHNA; CDR2 reads YNFKEQ. The CDR3 extends over 18 amino acids. Trimming removed 1 base from V and 4 bases from J; junction bases left unmatched: 13. For the CDR3, the DNA is TGTGCCAGCAGCCAAGGGCCACTAGCGGTCCATCGGCCAGATACGCAGTATTTT. It translates to CASSQGPLAVHRPDTQYF.

The chain carries TRBV20-1 and TRBJ2-7; 10 bases match TRBD2. The germline V gene encodes CDR1 DFQATT and CDR2 SNEGSKA (reference sequence). V dropped 7 bases and J dropped 3; count of bases not matched to a gene: 6. The CDR3 extends over 13 amino acids. CDR3: CSVHSGGNYEQYF. Here the CDR3 DNA reads TGCAGTGTACATAGCGGGGGGAACTACGAGCAGTACTTC.

This clonotype showed up just a few times. In DNA, the CDR3 is TGCAGTGCCTTTGGACTACAAGCCTCCTACAATGAGCAGTTCTTC. The encoded protein is CSAFGLQASYNEQFF. This chain connects TRBV20-1 to TRBJ2-1, with D possibly TRBD2 on 6 matching bases. This CDR3 spans 15 amino acids. The V end was cut by 6 bases, the J end by 0 bases, with 15 bases between. In germline, CDR1 is DFQATT, CDR2 SNEGSKA (reference sequence).

The genes are TRBV20-1 and TRBJ2-7; D not resolved. V was cut by 0 bases and J by 2 bases, with 11 bases left in between. The CDR3 spans 14 residues. The V gene's germline CDR1 is DFQATT and CDR2 SNEGSKA (reference sequence). Here the CDR3 reads CSARDKANPYEQYF. CDR3 bases: TGCAGTGCTAGAGATAAGGCGAACCCCTACGAGCAGTACTTC.

This clonotype was detected only a few times. V is TRBV2 and J is TRBJ2-7, with TRBD2 as a possible D gene (5 bases). The CDR3 consists of 16 residues. V lost 11 bases and J 0 bases, leaving 23 bases between the germline ends. From germline, CDR1 is SNHLY and CDR2 FYNNEI. CDR3 in amino acids: CAGTAGERVGSYEQYF. Here the CDR3 DNA reads TGTGCCGGCACCGCCGGGGAGAGGGTTGGCTCCTACGAGCAGTACTTC.

In regard to this clonotype: One end of the junction does not line up with germline, which may come from a read error. The chain joins TRBV4-2 to TRBJ2-3; TRBD1 matches 8 bases. From germline, CDR1 is LGHNA and CDR2 YNFKEQ. The CDR3 sequence is 15 residues long. CDR3 sequence (DNA): TGTGCCAGCAGCCAAGCGGGGATTGGGACAGGTACGCAGTATTTT. Its translation is CASSQAGIGTGTQYF.

A note on this clonotype: This sequence may be a read error, since a much larger clone differs from it by one base. The chain uses TRBV14 and TRBJ2-1; D uncertain. The J call may be mistaken, given a closer DNA end match to TRBJ2-7. CDR3 length: 15 amino acids. Germline values: CDR1 SGHDN, CDR2 FVKESK. Written as DNA, the CDR3 is TGTGCCAGCAGCCAAGTAATGGGCTCCTACAATGAGCAGTACTTC. Translated, it gives CASSQVMGSYNEQYF.

The V call is TRBV12-3 or TRBV12-4, the J call TRBJ2-7; TRBD2 matches at 15 bases. The DNA end is more similar to TRBJ2-5, so the J call may be wrong. The CDR3 runs 15 residues. CDR3 residues: CASTRTSGGEETQYF. CDR3 coding DNA: TGTGCCAGCACCCGGACTAGCGGGGGGGAAGAGACCCAGTACTTC.

Comments on this clonotype: It is likely a read error, because the conserved phenylalanine at the end of the CDR3 is missing. The limits of the CDR3 on the DNA are not certain, so only TCRdb's listed CDR3 is given. The chain joins TRBV7-2 to TRBJ2-3; the table gives TRBD1 as D, unverified against the DNA. Germline CDR1 and CDR2: SGHTA and FQGNSA. The CDR3 is made up of 10 amino acids, end residues included. The CDR3 is CASSTGQLNY.

This rearrangement joins TRBV27 to TRBJ1-4; D is possibly TRBD1 (5 bases). The V end was cut by 6 bases, the J end by 5 bases, with 16 bases between. CDR1 is MNHEY and CDR2 is SMNVEV in the germline V gene (reference sequence). The CDR3 contains 15 residues. The DNA for the CDR3 is TGTGCCAGCAGCCTTACAGAGGGGTTCAATGAAAAACTGTTTTTT. Residues: CASSLTEGFNEKLFF.

There are many counts of this clonotype. The chain has TRBV4-2 and TRBJ2-5; 8 nucleotides match TRBD2. This CDR3 comprises 16 residues. Germline V gene sequence: CDR1 LGHNA, CDR2 YNFKEQ. After removal of 2 bases from V and 4 bases from J, the junction contained 9 bases not matched to a gene. CDR3 region: CASSQFRDAGGETQYF. CDR3 DNA: TGTGCCAGCAGCCAATTTAGGGACGCGGGAGGAGAGACCCAGTACTTC.

About this clonotype: The junction does not match germline at one end; this may be a read error. The gene calls are TRBV5-6 and TRBJ2-6; no definite D call. This CDR3 has 16 amino acids. The germline gives CDR1 SGHDT, CDR2 YYEEEE. The CDR3 DNA is TGTGCCTGCAGCTTAGTAGTAGGGTCTGGGGCCAACGTCCTGACTTTC. This encodes CACSLVVGSGANVLTF.

V gene TRBV27 combines with J gene TRBJ2-7; no definite D call. The CDR3 runs 14 residues. V lost 1 base and J lost 9, with 16 bases in between. Germline CDR1 MNHEY, CDR2 SMNVEV (reference sequence). The CDR3 loop is CASSLWPPTDGQYF. The CDR3 DNA follows: TGTGCCAGCAGTTTATGGCCGCCAACCGACGGGCAGTACTTC.

J is TRBJ2-1 and V is TRBV20-1, with D hard to call. The tail of the sequence fits TRBJ2-7 better, so the J call may be wrong. This CDR3 contains 15 residues. Germline loops: CDR1 DFQATT, CDR2 SNEGSKA (reference sequence). The CDR3: CSARGFSAAYNEQYF. The CDR3 nucleotides are TGCAGTGCTAGGGGGTTTTCTGCAGCCTACAATGAGCAGTACTTC.

The table lists this clonotype with many counts. The J gene is TRBJ2-7, the V gene TRBV12-3 or TRBV12-4; D uncertain. The CDR3 consists of 12 residues. V was shortened by 6 bases and J by 2 bases, with 8 bases between the two germline ends. CDR3 sequence: CASSFSPYEQYF. The CDR3, as DNA: TGTGCCAGCAGCTTCTCACCCTACGAGCAGTACTTC.

Comment on this clonotype: A much larger clone sits a single nucleotide away, making a read error possible. The gene calls are TRBV5-1 and TRBJ2-3, with 7 bases fitting TRBD1. V lost 4 bases, J lost 5 bases, and 4 bases stayed unmatched. Germline CDR1 reads SGHRS; CDR2 reads YFSETQ. This CDR3 region has 13 residues. The CDR3 loop reads CASSATGIDTQYF. The CDR3 DNA follows: TGCGCCAGCAGCGCGACAGGGATAGATACGCAGTATTTT.

This rearrangement joins TRBV21-1 to TRBJ2-5; TRBD2, the table's D call, was not compared with the DNA. TRBV21-1 is an annotated pseudogene. CDR3 length: 17 amino acids. CDR3 coding DNA: TGTGCCAGCAGCAAAAGCAAAAGGGCAGGAATCCGAGAGACCCAGTACTTC. As protein: CASSKSKRAGIRETQYF.

This clonotype was seen only a few times. V usage is TRBV5-6 and J usage is TRBJ1-5; 8 positions match TRBD1. The CDR3 contains 17 residues. The germline gives CDR1 SGHDT, CDR2 YYEEEE. V shed 3 bases, J shed 1 base, and the junction held 9 bases outside the gene matches. The CDR3 nucleotides are TGTGCCAGCAGCTCCGGAGACGGACAGGGAAGCAATCAGCCCCAGCATTTT. Amino acid sequence: CASSSGDGQGSNQPQHF.

J is TRBJ1-6 and V is TRBV11-1; 9 positions agree with TRBD1. Germline lookup yields CDR1 SGHAT and CDR2 FQDESV (reference sequence). This CDR3 has 14 amino acids. J gave up 9 bases and V 6 bases, and 6 bases lay outside the gene matches. Here the CDR3 reads CASRVDRGGSPLHF. The CDR3 coding sequence is TGTGCCAGCAGGGTCGACAGGGGGGGTTCACCCCTCCACTTT.

The genes are TRBV13 and TRBJ2-1, with D unresolved. The J call may not be correct, given that the DNA end is closer to TRBJ2-7. This CDR3 has 15 residues. Germline V CDR1 and CDR2: PRHDT, FYEKMQ (reference sequence). The CDR3 region has the DNA TGTGCCAGCAGCTTACGGGCGTTTCCTTACAATGAGCAGTACTTC. Translated: CASSLRAFPYNEQYF.

This clonotype was found once. The rearrangement joins TRBV12-3 or TRBV12-4 to TRBJ1-2; 7 bases match TRBD1. The CDR3 contains 13 residues. Trimming cost V 6 bases and J 6 bases; bases outside gene matches: 7. The CDR3 reads CASSPTGIHGYTF. The CDR3 nucleotides read TGTGCCAGCAGCCCGACAGGGATCCATGGCTACACCTTC.

V gene TRBV11-2 combines with J gene TRBJ2-3; perhaps D is TRBD1 or TRBD2 (5 bases each). Germline V CDR1 and CDR2: SGHAT, FQNNGV. Trimming cost V 3 bases and J 2 bases, with 12 bases left between them. The length of the CDR3 is 15 residues. The CDR3 loop reads CASSFRDRYTDTQYF. The CDR3 DNA sequence: TGTGCCAGCAGCTTCCGGGACCGGTACACAGATACGCAGTATTTT.

The genes are TRBV20-1 and TRBJ1-2; D perhaps matches TRBD1 (5 bases). The CDR3 covers 16 residues. The V end lost 0 bases, the J end lost 8 bases, and 22 bases lay between the germline ends. CDR1 and CDR2 (germline): DFQATT, SNEGSKA (reference sequence). The CDR3 bases are TGCAGTGCTAGAGATCCGGCCCTTGGAGCCGGGGGGGGCTACACCTTC. As protein: CSARDPALGAGGGYTF.

J is TRBJ2-3 and V is TRBV6-1, with D unclear. Germline assignment: CDR1 MNHNS and CDR2 SASEGT. Trimming removed 2 bases from V and 4 bases from J, with 13 bases in between. The length of the CDR3 is 15 residues. CDR3 amino acids: CASSEKGYRADTQYF. The CDR3 coding sequence is TGTGCCAGCAGTGAAAAGGGCTACCGAGCAGATACGCAGTATTTT.

A few counts support this clonotype. V and J are TRBV29-1 and TRBJ2-3; D is undetermined. Trimming removed 6 bases at V and 1 base at J, with 8 bases between. In germline, CDR1 is SQVTM, CDR2 ANQGSEA. CDR3 length equals 12 residues. The CDR3 bases are TGCAGCGTCCGGGTGCGCACAGATACGCAGTATTTT. Translating it yields CSVRVRTDTQYF.

This clonotype was observed a handful of times. The chain links TRBV13 to TRBJ2-7, with D possibly matching TRBD1 (6 bases). There are 16 residues in the CDR3. The germline V gene encodes CDR1 PRHDT and CDR2 FYEKMQ (reference sequence). The germline V and J ends were trimmed by 6 bases and 2 bases, with 20 bases remaining between them. CDR3 nucleotide sequence: TGTGCCAGCAGTTCCACCGGGACACTGTATGCCTACGAGCAGTACTTC. Amino acid sequence: CASSSTGTLYAYEQYF.

This clonotype was recorded a few times. The chain employs TRBV5-1 and TRBJ1-1; D remains unclear. Germline CDR1 SGHRS, CDR2 YFSETQ. The CDR3 has 14 residues. The ends were cut back, 0 bases at V and 1 base at J, with 7 bases in the middle. This CDR3 is CASSLAERNTEAFF. The CDR3 DNA sequence: TGCGCCAGCAGCTTGGCCGAACGGAACACTGAAGCTTTCTTT.

The V call is TRBV7-6, the J call TRBJ2-5, with 8 bases that match TRBD2. The germline V gene has CDR1 SGHVS and CDR2 FNYEAQ. CDR3 length: 17 residues. Trimming at V came to 2 bases and at J to 1 base, leaving 9 bases not matched to a gene. CDR3 bases: TGTGCCAGCAGCTTATATCTCGGGGGGGGTTTCCAAGAGACCCAGTACTTC. Its protein is CASSLYLGGGFQETQYF.